Following are 29 T cell receptor beta chains from one sample sequenced in a study of blood T cells in healthy people across ages. The authors ran a second PCR of roughly 6 to 11 cycles using a sample-barcoded 5' primer and a J-beta primer mix. TCRdb recomputed calls from the 5' RACE reads with MiXCR, one row per CDR3 protein. The top ten clones hold 25% to 35% of a sample with about 670,000 distinct CDR3 sequences, roughly two fifths of them seen once. Sequenced: blood. The receptors shown here come from a man older than 75 in good health.

This clonotype was detected a few times. This rearrangement joins TRBV20-1 to TRBJ2-4; 8 bases fit TRBD1. CDR1 and CDR2 from the germline V gene are DFQATT and SNEGSKA (reference sequence). This CDR3 spans 15 amino acids. The V segment lost 3 bases and the J segment 2 bases; nucleotides outside the gene matches: 6. CDR3 in DNA: TGCAGTGCTAGCGGACAGGGTGAAACCAAAAACATTCAGTACTTC. Translation: CSASGQGETKNIQYF.

The table lists this clonotype with many counts. The genes are TRBV6-5 and TRBJ2-7; D is unresolved. CDR1 MNHEY and CDR2 SVGAGI come from the germline V gene. This CDR3 is 13 amino acids long. V lost 6 bases and J lost 0, with 9 bases in between. CDR3 coding DNA: TGTGCCAGCAGACCACACAGCTCCTACGAGCAGTACTTC. Translation gives CASRPHSSYEQYF.

This clonotype was observed a handful of times. The chain links TRBV9 to TRBJ1-4, with a tentative D call TRBD1 (6 bases). V shed 0 bases and J shed 7 bases, with 13 bases lying between them. CDR3 length: 15 amino acids. Germline-derived CDR1 and CDR2 are SGDLS and YYNGEE. CDR3 in DNA: TGTGCCAGCAGCGTAGCGGGACAACTATTTGAAAAACTGTTTTTT. Translation: CASSVAGQLFEKLFF.

This clonotype was recorded a few times. The chain is built from TRBV29-1 and TRBJ2-7; weak D call: TRBD2 (5 bases). The CDR3 is made up of 12 amino acids. The ends were cut back, 3 bases at V and 4 bases at J, with 10 bases in the middle. Germline V gene data show CDR1 as SQVTM and CDR2 as ANQGSEA. CDR3 DNA: TGCAGCGTTGACGGGGAGCGATACGAGCAGTACTTC. It translates to CSVDGERYEQYF.

The chain is built from TRBV7-6 and TRBJ2-5, with D perhaps matching TRBD1 (6 bases). The germline CDR1 and CDR2 sequences are SGHVS and FNYEAQ. The V end lost 4 bases, the J end lost 1 base, and 13 bases lay between the germline ends. The CDR3 extends over 15 amino acids. CDR3 region: CASSSRAGVQETQYF. The DNA for the CDR3 is TGTGCCAGCAGCTCCAGGGCAGGGGTCCAAGAGACCCAGTACTTC.

The chain combines TRBV9 with TRBJ2-1, with D hard to call. V gave up 3 bases and J gave up 0 bases, with 10 bases separating them. The CDR3 is made up of 15 amino acids. Germline V gene lookup returns CDR1 SGDLS and CDR2 YYNGEE. CDR3 nucleotides: TGTGCCAGCAGCGATTCCCTGAGCTCCTACAATGAGCAGTTCTTC. It is translated as CASSDSLSSYNEQFF.

This chain links TRBV14 with TRBJ2-1; D is ambiguous. The V gene's germline CDR1 is SGHDN and CDR2 FVKESK. V lost 1 base, J lost 5 bases, and 12 bases lay in between. The CDR3 has 15 residues. CDR3 protein: CASSQVSGRDNEQFF. CDR3 bases: TGTGCCAGCAGCCAAGTGTCCGGACGGGACAATGAGCAGTTCTTC. The full variable domain, with the rest looked up from reference TRBV14 and TRBJ2-1, is EAGVTQFPSHSVIEKGQTVTLRCDPISGHDNLYWYRRVMGKEIKFLLHFVKESKQDESGMPNNRFLAERTGGTYSTLKVQPAELEDSGVYFCASSQVSGRDNEQFFGPGTRLTVL.

There are a few counts of this clonotype. A junction boundary mismatches the germline segment, possibly from a read error. The chain combines TRBV2 with TRBJ1-2; 8 bases are a match to TRBD1. The germline gives CDR1 SNHLY, CDR2 FYNNEI. The CDR3 extends over 15 amino acids. CDR3 sequence (DNA): TGTGCCAGCAGCGAAGCAGGGGGCGGGATCTATGGCTACACCTTC. Translating gives CASSEAGGGIYGYTF.

The chain is built from TRBV6-6 and TRBJ2-5, with 7 bases aligning to TRBD1. CDR1 and CDR2 (germline): MNHNY, SVGAGI (reference sequence). This CDR3 is built from 16 residues. V lost 0 bases and J lost 7; bases outside the gene matches: 11. CDR3 bases: TGTGCCAGCAGTTACTCGATACAGGGGCCCGCAGGGACCCAGTACTTC. Translated: CASSYSIQGPAGTQYF.

In this sample, this clonotype turned up a few times. This chain uses TRBV9 with TRBJ1-5; a weak D match, TRBD1 (6 bases). Between the trimmed V and J ends, which lost 0 bases and 2 bases, there was a span of 15 bases. The CDR3 is made up of 17 amino acids. The germline V gene has CDR1 SGDLS and CDR2 YYNGEE. The CDR3 here is CASSVGVGAGGNQPQHF. The CDR3 DNA reads as TGTGCCAGCAGCGTAGGCGTGGGGGCAGGGGGCAATCAGCCCCAGCATTTT.

The rearrangement links TRBV3-1 to TRBJ1-2; a possible D gene is TRBD1 (5 bases). Germline V gene lookup returns CDR1 LGHDT and CDR2 YNNKEL (reference sequence). The V end lost 0 bases, the J end lost 7 bases, and 12 bases lay between the germline ends. The CDR3 sequence is 14 residues long. The CDR3 reads CASSQDWGGSGYTF. The CDR3 nucleotides are TGTGCCAGCAGCCAAGATTGGGGCGGTAGTGGCTACACCTTC.

The CDR3, as DNA: TGTGCCAGCTCACCCGGACTAGCGGGAGGGCCTGACTACGAGCAGTACTTC. This sequence encodes CASSPGLAGGPDYEQYF. This chain uses TRBV18 with TRBJ2-4; the match to TRBD2 covers 15 bases. The J call could be wrong; TRBJ2-7 is a better fit for the DNA end. The CDR3 length is 17 residues. From germline, CDR1 is KGHSH and CDR2 LQKENI.

This chain joins TRBV4-1 and TRBJ2-7; D possibly corresponds to TRBD2 (5 bases). The CDR3 is 15 amino acids. Germline V gene data show CDR1 as MGHRA and CDR2 as YSYEKL. Between the trimmed V and J ends, which lost 0 bases and 2 bases, there was a span of 11 bases. The CDR3 reads CASSQERGYTYEQYF. The CDR3 coding sequence is TGCGCCAGCAGCCAAGAACGAGGGTACACCTACGAGCAGTACTTC.

V and J are TRBV25-1 and TRBJ1-4; D unresolved. The CDR3 consists of 15 residues. CDR1 is MGHDK, CDR2 SYGVNS, per germline. V was pared by 3 bases and J by 2 bases, with 10 bases between. The CDR3 DNA sequence: TGTGCCAGCAGTGATATGGGTTATACTAATGAAAAACTGTTTTTT. It is translated as CASSDMGYTNEKLFF.

This rearrangement joins TRBV7-9 to TRBJ2-3, with 9 bases aligning to TRBD2. Trimming at V came to 5 bases and at J to 4 bases, leaving 10 bases not matched to a gene. The germline V gene encodes CDR1 SEHNR and CDR2 FQNEAQ (reference sequence). The CDR3 extends over 16 amino acids. CDR3 in amino acids: CASSRSAGGPPDTQYF. The DNA of the CDR3 is TGTGCCAGCAGCCGTTCGGCGGGGGGGCCCCCAGATACGCAGTATTTT.

The chain joins TRBV2 to TRBJ1-3; D is undetermined. Trimming removed 3 bases from V and 3 bases from J, with 6 bases in between. Germline-derived CDR1 and CDR2 are SNHLY and FYNNEI. The CDR3 spans 13 residues. The CDR3 reads CASSDVLGNTIYF. The CDR3 DNA follows: TGTGCCAGCAGTGATGTTCTTGGAAACACCATATATTTT.

This clonotype is a singleton in its sample. This chain joins TRBV14 and TRBJ2-3, with D possibly being TRBD1 (6 bases). CDR3 length: 15 amino acids. Trimming pared 5 bases from V and 0 bases from J, leaving 12 bases between. The germline CDR1 and CDR2 sequences are SGHDN and FVKESK. The CDR3 loop reads CASSSQGLSTDTQYF. The CDR3 DNA reads TGTGCCAGCAGCTCACAGGGTTTGAGCACAGATACGCAGTATTTT.

The J gene is TRBJ2-7, the V gene TRBV2, with 9 bases identical to TRBD1. The J call is uncertain, as TRBJ2-5 better fits the DNA end. Germline CDR1 reads SNHLY; CDR2 reads FYNNEI. This CDR3 is built from 14 residues. The CDR3 nucleotides read TGTGCCAGCGGCCCCGGGACAGGGTACGAGACCCAGTACTTC. As protein: CASGPGTGYETQYF.

This clonotype occurred a few times. The chain has TRBV6-2 or TRBV6-3 and TRBJ1-5; D remains ambiguous. The CDR3 has 14 amino acids. V was pared by 0 bases and J by 0 bases, with 3 bases between. Germline CDR1 reads MNHEY; CDR2 reads SVGEGT. The CDR3, as DNA: TGTGCCAGCAGTTACTCTAGTAGCAATCAGCCCCAGCATTTT. Translation: CASSYSSSNQPQHF.

The chain joins TRBV6-2 or TRBV6-3 to TRBJ2-1; perhaps TRBD1 as D (5 bases). The length of the CDR3 is 12 residues. With 1 base removed from V and 10 bases from J, the gap between germline ends came to 8 bases. The V gene's germline CDR1 is MNHEY and CDR2 SVGEGT. CDR3 sequence (DNA): TGTGCCAGCAGTTACTTTAGACAGGAGCAGTTCTTC. Translation: CASSYFRQEQFF.

This rearrangement joins TRBV20-1 to TRBJ2-3; D is undetermined. From germline, CDR1 is DFQATT and CDR2 SNEGSKA (reference sequence). The length of the CDR3 is 14 residues. V was clipped by 8 bases and J by 1 base, with 16 bases between them. The CDR3 DNA reads TGCAGTTCTCTCGTGGTACGGGGCACAGATACGCAGTATTTT. Its translation is CSSLVVRGTDTQYF.

The chain employs TRBV20-1 and TRBJ1-6; D is unresolved. The germline CDR1 and CDR2 sequences are DFQATT and SNEGSKA (reference sequence). The CDR3 runs 15 residues. V lost 6 bases, J lost 10 bases, and 22 bases lay in between. CDR3: CSARTVYRDGSPLHF. In DNA form, the CDR3 reads TGCAGTGCCAGGACGGTCTATCGGGATGGATCACCCCTCCACTTT.

This chain uses TRBV20-1 with TRBJ2-5; either TRBD1 or TRBD2 may fit D (5 bases each). Germline-derived CDR1 and CDR2 are DFQATT and SNEGSKA (reference sequence). With 1 base removed from V and 12 bases from J, the gap between germline ends came to 12 bases. CDR3 size: 11 residues. CDR3 nucleotides: TGCAGTGCTAGAGCGGGGCACAGAAAGTACTTC. Its protein product is CSARAGHRKYF.

The chain couples TRBV9 to TRBJ2-2, with 10 bases fitting TRBD2. Trimming cost V 3 bases and J 4 bases; bases outside gene matches: 12. CDR1 is SGDLS and CDR2 is YYNGEE in the germline V gene. This CDR3 has 18 residues. DNA of the CDR3: TGTGCCAGCAGCGGGGGACCCTTAGCGGGAGGCGTCACCGGGGAGCTGTTTTTT. Its translation: CASSGGPLAGGVTGELFF.

The chain links TRBV9 to TRBJ1-2; TRBD1 agrees at 8 bases. Germline CDR1 and CDR2: SGDLS and YYNGEE. The CDR3 loop spans 15 amino acids. V gave up 4 bases and J gave up 4 bases; unmatched junction bases: 9. CDR3 nucleotides: TGTGCCAGCAGCCCTCAAGACAGGGGAGGCTATGGCTACACCTTC. Its protein product is CASSPQDRGGYGYTF.

This clonotype was recorded a few times. This rearrangement joins TRBV25-1 to TRBJ1-2, with TRBD1 identical over 7 bases. Germline V gives CDR1 MGHDK, CDR2 SYGVNS. The CDR3 loop spans 14 amino acids. V lost 2 bases to trimming and J lost 8 bases; unmatched junction nucleotides: 8. CDR3 nucleotide sequence: TGTGCCAGCAGTGAAGCAGGGGGATCCATCGGCTACACCTTC. Translated, it gives CASSEAGGSIGYTF.

The chain carries TRBV27 and TRBJ1-6; no definite D call. Trimming took off 2 bases at V and 3 bases at J, with 11 bases between the two ends. The CDR3 sequence is 16 residues long. Germline lookup yields CDR1 MNHEY and CDR2 SMNVEV (reference sequence). The CDR3 spells CASSLGLRNYNSPLHF. In DNA form, the CDR3 reads TGTGCCAGCAGTTTAGGCCTTCGTAACTATAATTCACCCCTCCACTTT.

This clonotype was recorded only once. The V and J genes are TRBV6-2 or TRBV6-3 and TRBJ2-7; D assignment may be TRBD1 or TRBD2 (5 bases each). The germline V and J ends were trimmed by 4 bases and 3 bases, with 16 bases remaining between them. CDR1 and CDR2 (germline): MNHEY, SVGEGT. The CDR3 has 15 amino acids. CDR3 amino acids: CASSSPDVGDYEQYF. In DNA form, the CDR3 reads TGTGCCAGCAGTTCCCCTGACGTGGGGGACTACGAGCAGTACTTC.

The J gene is TRBJ1-5, the V gene TRBV7-9; TRBD1 matches at 11 bases. Germline V gene data show CDR1 as SEHNR and CDR2 as FQNEAQ (reference sequence). The length of the CDR3 is 15 residues. The V and J ends lost 5 bases and 6 bases, in that order; junction bases with no gene match: 6. The CDR3 sequence: CASSLGGTGGQPQHF. CDR3 nucleotides: TGTGCCAGCAGCCTGGGCGGGACAGGGGGTCAGCCCCAGCATTTT.